These T cell receptor beta chains were read from a single sample in a study of radiation and T cells in renal cell carcinoma. Assay: immunoSEQ multiplex PCR; the TCRdb copy retains only in-frame clones and omits some. The profile shows fewer than 200,000 clones, 88% of them singletons. The source was blood, collected from a patient whose treatment included radiotherapy and nephrectomy. The receptors were gathered from a woman aged 45-65 years with renal cell carcinoma. The CDR3 runs from the conserved cysteine through the conserved F or W. D genes are given only for firm matches. Clone size is given for some rows only: seen once, a few or many times, or a class if the clone is expanded.

d_call	clone_size	j_call	v_call	cdr3_nt	cdr3_aa
TRBD1	few	TRBJ2-5	TRBV7-9	TGTGCCAGCCTCCCCCGGGACAGGCAAGAGACCCAGTACTTC	CASLPRDRQETQYF
.	.	TRBJ2-6	TRBV5-4	TGTGCCAGCAGCCCGGAGGGGGCCGGGGCCAACGTCCTGACTTTC	CASSPEGAGANVLTF
TRBD1	.	TRBJ1-2	TRBV6-5	TGTGCCAGCAGTTACTCGTCAGGGGGAAATGGCTACACCTTC	CASSYSSGGNGYTF
.	few	TRBJ1-5	TRBV19	TGTGCCAGTAGTCTCCTTACCGGGGGAAGGAGCAATCAGCCCCAGCATTTT	CASSLLTGGRSNQPQHF
TRBD1	few	TRBJ1-3	TRBV5-1	TGCGCCAGCAGCCCGGGACAGCCGAGCTCTGGAAACACCATATATTTT	CASSPGQPSSGNTIYF
TRBD2	.	TRBJ2-3	TRBV9	TGTGCCAGCAGCGTAGATTCTTTCCGGGGGGGCCGGGGTACGCAGTATTTT	CASSVDSFRGGRGTQYF
TRBD2	.	TRBJ2-3	TRBV7-3	TGTGCCAGCAGCCCAGCGGGGGCGAACACAGATACGCAGTATTTT	CASSPAGANTDTQYF
TRBD2	once	TRBJ2-6	TRBV9	TGTGCCAGCAGCGTGGGGGGGACCTCTGGGGCCAACGTCCTGACTTTC	CASSVGGTSGANVLTF
TRBD2	.	TRBJ2-7	TRBV18	TGTGCCAGCTCACCGGATCTTCTAAGCGGGGGGGCTAACGAGCAGTACTTC	CASSPDLLSGGANEQYF
.	.	TRBJ2-1	TRBV6-1	TGTGCCAGCAGTGAAGGTCCTAAGTCAGGTGAGCAGTTCTTC	CASSEGPKSGEQFF
.	.	TRBJ2-7	TRBV13	TGTGCCAGCAGCTCAGACAGTGGCTACGAGCAGTACTTC	CASSSDSGYEQYF
.	.	TRBJ2-1	TRBV7-9	TGTGCCAGCAGCCCGAGCCCAAGACAGGGTCGGGGGAATGAGCAGTTCTTC	CASSPSPRQGRGNEQFF
TRBD1	.	TRBJ1-2	TRBV2	TGTGCCAGCAGTGAAGACAGGGGCTATGGCTACACCTTC	CASSEDRGYGYTF
TRBD1	.	TRBJ2-1	TRBV5-1	TGCGCCAGCAGCCGGGACACAGGGGGACCTTACAATGAGCAGTTCTTC	CASSRDTGGPYNEQFF
.	.	TRBJ1-2	TRBV6-5	TGTGCCAGCAGTTACTCTAAGGGGTTCGGTGGCTACACCTTC	CASSYSKGFGGYTF
.	.	TRBJ2-5	TRBV11-2	TGTGCCAGCAGCTCTCGGGACATCCAAGAGACCCAGTACTTC	CASSSRDIQETQYF
TRBD1	.	TRBJ2-1	TRBV6-6	TGTGCCAGCGCCCGACAGGGGGTCTCCTACAATGAGCAGTTCTTC	CASARQGVSYNEQFF
TRBD2	.	TRBJ2-1	TRBV19	TGTGCCAGTAGTACCCATAGCGGGGGGGCACAAAGTGAGCAGTTCTTC	CASSTHSGGAQSEQFF
TRBD2	.	TRBJ2-7	TRBV5-4	TGTGCCAGCAGCCCAGCAGTAGGACTAGGATCCTACGAGCAGTACTTC	CASSPAVGLGSYEQYF
.	.	TRBJ2-3	TRBV18	TGTGCCAGCTCACCAATCGGGAGTAGCACAGATACGCAGTATTTT	CASSPIGSSTDTQYF
TRBD1	.	TRBJ2-5	TRBV7-9	TGTGCCAGCAGCTCCGGCCGGGACAGGTTTGGGGAGACCCAGTACTTC	CASSSGRDRFGETQYF
TRBD1	.	TRBJ2-7	TRBV7-9	TGTGCCAGCAGCTCCTCGACAGGGGGAAGCGAGCAGTACTTC	CASSSSTGGSEQYF
.	.	TRBJ1-2	TRBV11-1	TGTGCCAGCAGCTTTGCAGCCTCCCTCGGCTACACCTTC	CASSFAASLGYTF
TRBD1	.	TRBJ1-2	TRBV18	TGTGCCAGCTCACCTGGGACAGGGGAGTACTATGGCTACACCTTC	CASSPGTGEYYGYTF
TRBD1	.	TRBJ2-3	TRBV19	TGTGCCAGTAGTATCCGGTTCGCGACAGGGGAAACAGATACGCAGTATTTT	CASSIRFATGETDTQYF
.	.	TRBJ1-6	TRBV4-3	TGCGCCAGCAGCCAGGAAGTGACAGGAGGAAATTCACCCCTCCACTTT	CASSQEVTGGNSPLHF
.	.	TRBJ1-5	TRBV4-1	TGCGCCAGCAGCGAAGGGATGTTTAGCAATCAGCCCCAGCATTTT	CASSEGMFSNQPQHF
TRBD1	.	TRBJ1-2	TRBV5-5	TGTGCCAGCAGCTCGCCGGGACAGGGGGGCTACACCTTC	CASSSPGQGGYTF
TRBD1	.	TRBJ2-7	TRBV6-1	TGTGCCAGCCTCAATTCCGGGACAGGGAATGTTCAGTACTTC	CASLNSGTGNVQYF
.	.	TRBJ2-5	TRBV29-1	TGCAGCGTTGAAGGGCATGAGACCCAGTACTTC	CSVEGHETQYF
.	.	TRBJ1-3	TRBV7-8	TGTGCCAGCAGCTTCCGGGTAGGGTCTGGAAACACCATATATTTT	CASSFRVGSGNTIYF
.	.	TRBJ2-5	TRBV6-5	TGTGCCAGCAGTTCAGTCCAAGAGACCCAGTACTTC	CASSSVQETQYF
TRBD1	.	TRBJ2-7	TRBV4-3	TGCGCCAGCAGCCAAGATCGACAGGGGAGCTCCTACGAGCAGTACTTC	CASSQDRQGSSYEQYF
.	.	TRBJ1-5	TRBV7-2	TGTGCCAGCAGCTTAACAGTCAATCAGCCCCAGCATTTT	CASSLTVNQPQHF
.	.	TRBJ2-1	TRBV9	TGTGCCAGCAGCGTACAGGGGCTTGAGGGGGAGCAGTTCTTC	CASSVQGLEGEQFF
.	once	TRBJ2-2	TRBV4-2	TGTGCCAGCAGCCAAGAAGCCGGGGGCACCGGGGAGCTGTTTTTT	CASSQEAGGTGELFF
TRBD1	.	TRBJ1-4	TRBV5-8	TGTGCCAGCAGCGTTAGGGGGCTCTCTAATGAAAAACTGTTTTTT	CASSVRGLSNEKLFF
.	.	TRBJ2-7	TRBV5-5	TGTGCCAGCAGCTTCATGGGTGGTGGCGAGCAGTACTTC	CASSFMGGGEQYF
TRBD2	.	TRBJ2-7	TRBV7-2	TGTGCCAGCAGCTTAGCGTCGGGACTAGCCTACGAGCAGTACTTC	CASSLASGLAYEQYF
TRBD1	.	TRBJ2-7	TRBV5-8	TGTGCCAGCAGCGCCCGGGACAGGGATGGTGAGCAGTACTTC	CASSARDRDGEQYF